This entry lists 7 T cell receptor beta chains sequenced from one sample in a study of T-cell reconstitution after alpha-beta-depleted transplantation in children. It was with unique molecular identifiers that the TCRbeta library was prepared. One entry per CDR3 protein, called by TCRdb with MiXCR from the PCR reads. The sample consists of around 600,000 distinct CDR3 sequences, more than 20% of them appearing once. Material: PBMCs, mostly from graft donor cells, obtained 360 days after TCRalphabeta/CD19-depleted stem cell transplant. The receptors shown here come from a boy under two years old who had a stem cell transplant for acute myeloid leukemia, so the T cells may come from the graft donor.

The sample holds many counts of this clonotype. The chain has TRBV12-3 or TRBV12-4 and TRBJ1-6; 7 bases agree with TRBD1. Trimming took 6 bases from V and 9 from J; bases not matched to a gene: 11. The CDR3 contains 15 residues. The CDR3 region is CASRTTGVKVSPLHF. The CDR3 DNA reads TGTGCCAGCAGAACTACAGGGGTGAAGGTTTCACCCCTCCACTTT.

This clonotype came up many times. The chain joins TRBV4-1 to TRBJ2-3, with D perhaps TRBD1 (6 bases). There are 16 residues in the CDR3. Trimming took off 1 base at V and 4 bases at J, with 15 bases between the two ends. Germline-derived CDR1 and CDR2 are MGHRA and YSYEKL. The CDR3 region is CASSQGGHLFADTQYF. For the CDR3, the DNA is TGCGCCAGCAGCCAAGGGGGACATCTTTTCGCAGATACGCAGTATTTT.

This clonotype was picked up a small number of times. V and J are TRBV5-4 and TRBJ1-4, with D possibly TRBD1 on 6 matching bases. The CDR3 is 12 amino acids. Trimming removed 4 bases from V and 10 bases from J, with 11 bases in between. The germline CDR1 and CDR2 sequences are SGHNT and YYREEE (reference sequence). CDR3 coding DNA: TGTGCCAGCAGCACCGGACAGTCAAAACTGTTTTTT. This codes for CASSTGQSKLFF. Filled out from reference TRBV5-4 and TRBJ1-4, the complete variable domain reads ETGVTQSPTHLIKTRGQQVTLRCSSQSGHNTVSWYQQALGQGPQFIFQYYREEENGRGNFPPRFSGLQFPNYSSELNVNALELDDSALYLCASSTGQSKLFFGSGTQLSVL.

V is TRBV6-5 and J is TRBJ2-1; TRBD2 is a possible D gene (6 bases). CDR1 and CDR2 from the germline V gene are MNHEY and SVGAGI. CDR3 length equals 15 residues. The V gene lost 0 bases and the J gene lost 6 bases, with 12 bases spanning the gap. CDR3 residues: CASSYSTSLVNEQFF. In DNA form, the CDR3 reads TGTGCCAGCAGTTACTCGACTAGTTTGGTCAATGAGCAGTTCTTC.

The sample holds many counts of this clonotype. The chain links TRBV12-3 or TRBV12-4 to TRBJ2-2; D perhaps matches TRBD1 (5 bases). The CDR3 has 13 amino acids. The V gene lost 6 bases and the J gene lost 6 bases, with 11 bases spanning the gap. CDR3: CASRILGAGELFF. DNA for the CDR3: TGTGCCAGCAGGATCCTAGGGGCCGGGGAGCTGTTTTTT.

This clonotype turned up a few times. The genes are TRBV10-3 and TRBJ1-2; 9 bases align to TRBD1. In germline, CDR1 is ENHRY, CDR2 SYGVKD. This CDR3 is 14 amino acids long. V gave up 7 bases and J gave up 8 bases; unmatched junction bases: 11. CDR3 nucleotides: TGTGCCATCACTCTCCGACAGGGGGATAAGGGCTACACCTTC. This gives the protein CAITLRQGDKGYTF.

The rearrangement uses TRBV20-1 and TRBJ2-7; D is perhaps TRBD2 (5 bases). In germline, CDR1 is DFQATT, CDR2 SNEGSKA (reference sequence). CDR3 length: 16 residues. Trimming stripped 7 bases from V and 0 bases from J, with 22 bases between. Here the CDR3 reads CSGHRTTSGSSYEQYF. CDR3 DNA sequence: TGCAGTGGGCACAGAACGACCAGCGGTAGCTCCTACGAGCAGTACTTC.